This passage covers 16 T cell receptor beta chains from one sample sequenced in a study of cytomegalovirus exposure and HLA in healthy donors. Primers for the PCR totalled 60 Vbeta and 13 Jbeta. The data were produced by immunoSEQ multiplex PCR, yet TCRdb's version contains in-frame clones alone and is incomplete. There are approximately 160,000 clones in the sample; 75% occur only once, and more than 4% lies in the top ten. Sequencing used PBMCs. All receptors derive from a male donor in good health and CMV-seronegative.

Only one count was recorded for this clone. This CDR3 is CASSIKETQYF. CDR3 nucleotide sequence: TGTGCCAGCAGCATTAAAGAGACCCAGTACTTC. The chain is built from TRBV5-4 and TRBJ2-5; D is uncertain. This CDR3 has 11 amino acids. Looked up from germline, CDR1 is SGHNT and CDR2 is YYREEE (reference sequence). With 4 bases removed from V and 3 bases from J, the gap between germline ends came to 4 bases.

This clone was seen a single time. The chain uses TRBV30 and TRBJ2-7; D perhaps matches TRBD1 (6 bases). Germline V gives CDR1 GTSNPN, CDR2 SVGIG (reference sequence). This CDR3 has 16 residues. Trimming took 7 bases from V and 6 from J, leaving 28 bases between them. The CDR3 sequence: CASPGGQQGSATEQYF. The DNA of the CDR3 is TGTGCCTCCCCAGGTGGCCAACAGGGCTCCGCAACCGAGCAGTACTTC.

Points on this clone: Other DNA sequences in the sample encode the same CDR3. The rearrangement uses TRBV5-1 and TRBJ2-2, with D unresolved. V was pared by 2 bases and J by 2 bases, with 10 bases between. The CDR3 runs to 15 residues. Germline V gene sequence: CDR1 SGHRS, CDR2 YFSETQ. Written as DNA, the CDR3 is TGCGCCAGCAGCTTAGACTCCAGTAACACCGGGGAGCTGTTTTTT. This sequence encodes CASSLDSSNTGELFF.

V is TRBV28 and J is TRBJ2-7; D is possibly TRBD1 (5 bases). The ends were cut back, 5 bases at V and 6 bases at J, with 11 bases in the middle. The CDR3 contains 12 residues. Germline loops: CDR1 MDHEN, CDR2 SYDVKM. The CDR3 spells CASSIKGAEQYF. The CDR3 DNA sequence: TGTGCCAGCAGTATAAAAGGGGCCGAGCAGTACTTC.

This clone was seen only a few times. The chain employs TRBV5-1 and TRBJ1-6; D gene ambiguous. The germline V and J ends were trimmed by 0 bases and 7 bases, with 14 bases remaining between them. The CDR3 has 16 amino acids. Germline V gene sequence: CDR1 SGHRS, CDR2 YFSETQ. This CDR3 is CASSLARQAFNSPLHF. CDR3 bases: TGCGCCAGCAGCTTGGCCCGGCAGGCCTTCAATTCACCCCTCCACTTT.

The chain couples TRBV6-1 to TRBJ2-7; 9 nucleotides align to TRBD1. V was pared by 2 bases and J by 1 base, with 9 bases of the junction left unmatched. CDR3 size: 17 residues. Germline-derived CDR1 and CDR2 are MNHNS and SASEGT. CDR3: CASSEPGTGYRSYEQYF. CDR3 DNA sequence: TGTGCCAGCAGTGAACCAGGGACAGGGTATAGGTCCTACGAGCAGTACTTC.

The chain recombines TRBV7-9 with TRBJ2-7; 7 bases line up with TRBD1. V was pared by 4 bases and J by 1 base, with 4 bases of the junction left unmatched. The CDR3 loop spans 14 amino acids. CDR1 is SEHNR, CDR2 FQNEAQ, per germline (reference sequence). This chain's CDR3 is CASSYGTASYEQYF. The CDR3 DNA follows: TGTGCCAGCAGCTACGGGACAGCATCCTACGAGCAGTACTTC.

The chain employs TRBV4-2 and TRBJ2-7, with D possibly matching TRBD1 (6 bases). Germline V gives CDR1 LGHNA, CDR2 YNFKEQ. The length of the CDR3 is 15 residues. V lost 3 bases to trimming and J lost 0 bases, with 12 bases between them. For the CDR3, the DNA is TGTGCCAGCAGCCACCTGGACAGCAGCTCCTACGAGCAGTACTTC. Translated: CASSHLDSSSYEQYF.

The chain uses TRBV6-5 and TRBJ1-2, with D possibly matching TRBD1 (6 bases). V gave up 6 bases and J gave up 6 bases, with 17 bases separating them. This CDR3 is built from 14 residues. Germline assignment: CDR1 MNHEY and CDR2 SVGAGI. The CDR3 sequence: CASSLQGPSDGYTF. Written as DNA, the CDR3 is TGTGCCAGCAGCCTACAGGGTCCAAGCGATGGCTACACCTTC.

This clone was detected a few times. The V gene is TRBV5-5, the J gene TRBJ2-7; D is possibly TRBD1 (7 bases). V lost 2 bases, J lost 6 bases, and 15 bases lay in between. The CDR3 runs to 14 residues. From germline, CDR1 is SGHKS and CDR2 YYEKEE (reference sequence). The DNA for the CDR3 is TGTGCCAGCAGCTTCTCCGTTCAGGGGGGCGAGCAGTACTTC. It yields the protein CASSFSVQGGEQYF.

This clone was detected a few times. The CDR3: CASSLRGSNQPQHF. CDR3 coding DNA: TGTGCCAGTAGTCTGCGGGGTAGCAATCAGCCCCAGCATTTT. This sequence joins TRBV19 and TRBJ1-5, with unresolved D. The V end lost 5 bases, the J end lost 0 bases, and 8 bases lay between the germline ends. This CDR3 has 14 amino acids. Germline values: CDR1 LNHDA, CDR2 SQIVND (reference sequence). Full variable domain (remainder filled in from reference TRBV19 and TRBJ1-5): DGGITQSPKYLFRKEGQNVTLSCEQNLNHDAMYWYRQDPGQGLRLIYYSQIVNDFQKGDIAEGYSVSREKKESFPLTVTSAQKNPTAFYLCASSLRGSNQPQHFGDGTRLSIL.

The rearrangement uses TRBV4-1 and TRBJ2-1, with 13 positions matching TRBD2. J was trimmed by 4 bases and V by 1 base; bases with no gene match: 4. This CDR3 comprises 17 residues. The germline CDR1 and CDR2 sequences are MGHRA and YSYEKL. The CDR3 sequence is CASSQGTSGRVYNEQFF. CDR3 sequence (DNA): TGCGCCAGCAGCCAAGGTACTAGCGGGAGGGTATACAATGAGCAGTTCTTC.

The chain couples TRBV27 to TRBJ2-5, with TRBD1 matching 10 bases. The CDR3 has 16 amino acids. Trimming at V came to 5 bases and at J to 3 bases, leaving 9 bases not matched to a gene. Germline-derived CDR1 and CDR2 are MNHEY and SMNVEV (reference sequence). CDR3 protein: CASSPRQGADKETQYF. CDR3 nucleotide sequence: TGTGCCAGCAGTCCACGACAGGGGGCGGATAAAGAGACCCAGTACTTC.

The rearrangement joins TRBV4-1 to TRBJ2-7; 11 nucleotides line up with TRBD2. CDR1 MGHRA and CDR2 YSYEKL come from the germline V gene. The CDR3 length is 13 residues. With 3 bases clipped from V and 12 bases from J, the junction kept 7 bases outside the gene matches. CDR3 sequence (DNA): TGCGCCAGCAGCCAGCCAGGGACTAGCGGAGCGTACTTC. This encodes CASSQPGTSGAYF.

V and J are TRBV5-1 and TRBJ1-1; D gene unclear. The CDR3 covers 13 residues. The germline V gene encodes CDR1 SGHRS and CDR2 YFSETQ. Trimming pared 0 bases from V and 7 bases from J, leaving 10 bases between. CDR3: CASSLVRESEAFF. The DNA of the CDR3 is TGCGCCAGCAGCTTGGTGCGGGAAAGTGAAGCTTTCTTT.

V and J are TRBV6-1 and TRBJ2-3; 8 bases align to TRBD1. This CDR3 comprises 14 residues. Trimming removed 6 bases from V and 5 bases from J; junction bases left unmatched: 7. The germline V gene encodes CDR1 MNHNS and CDR2 SASEGT. The DNA of the CDR3 is TGTGCCAGCAGAGTCAGGGGGCGCGTAGATACGCAGTATTTT. Translating it yields CASRVRGRVDTQYF.